This T cell receptor (beta chain) was sequenced in a study of regulatory T cells in long-lasting Graves disease. For the study at large: Graves' patients diagnosed newly had used antithyroid drugs under 3 months.

Study-wide results and caveats: Persistent Graves' disease cases displayed lower TCR diversity than newly diagnosed ones.

Library construction for TCR beta used iRepertoire HTBI primers and Arm-PCR of CDR3 regions. TCRdb independently ran MiXCR on the multiplex PCR reads; one entry per CDR3 protein. The table records 540,000 or so distinct CDR3 sequences, roughly 13% of them present only once. Of note for this clonotype: Its antigen remains unidentified. A read error may explain this, as a much larger clone is one base away.

Regarding time point: newly diagnosed GD, antithyroid drugs for less than 3 months. Construction of the TCR library relied on RNA isolated from PBMCs. The CDR3 extends over 15 amino acids. Germline values: CDR1 MDHEN, CDR2 SYDVKM. Separately, the same data were catalogued under a study of T cells in Graves' hyperthyroidism and ophthalmopathy. That publication notes: Stable hyperthyroidism and ophthalmopathy were separated using 13 V-J signatures. The model made its ophthalmopathy prediction, and onset followed a median roughly 6.5 months later.

This material consisted of peripheral blood mononuclear cells (PBMCs), taken at new diagnosis, from a patient treated with antithyroid drugs. This chain joins TRBV28 and TRBJ1-2; a possible D gene is TRBD1 (6 bases). This clonotype originated in a man aged 25 to 40 with Graves disease. CDR3 amino acids: CVSGSPLGGANGYTF. CDR3 DNA sequence: TGTGTCAGCGGGTCACCCTTGGGGGGGGCAAATGGCTACACCTTC.